These T cell receptor beta chains were read from a single sample in a study of T cell responses to AZD1222 COVID-19 vaccine. Produced via immunoSEQ multiplex PCR; TCRdb's table is partial and in-frame only. This table holds fewer than 150,000 clones, about 85% found once. Sequences were derived from peripheral blood, sampled on day 0 of AZD1222 vaccination. The receptors shown here come from an adult in good health. Both conserved end residues are part of each CDR3. A D gene is named only where the DNA matches it firmly. Rows may omit the clone size; those that give it use once, few, many or a size class.

>NA|TRBV27|TRBD1|TRBJ2-4
TGTGCCAGCAGCCGGGACAGGGGTTTCGGAGCCAAAAACATTCAGTACTTC
CASSRDRGFGAKNIQYF
>once|TRBV18|NA|TRBJ2-7
TGTGCCAGCTCACCGCCCCATTGGTGTTTTACCTACGAGCAGTACTTC
CASSPPHWCFTYEQYF
>once|TRBV5-8|NA|TRBJ1-2
TGTGCCAGCAGCCCGGGGGGCCTTTATGGCTACACCTTC
CASSPGGLYGYTF
>NA|TRBV14|NA|TRBJ1-3
TGTGCCAGCAGCAGTCTCGGAAACACCATATATTTT
CASSSLGNTIYF
>NA|TRBV19|NA|TRBJ2-2
TGTGCCAGTAGTATCGGGCTGTTTGGGAACACCGGGGAGCTGTTTTTT
CASSIGLFGNTGELFF
>NA|TRBV7-2|NA|TRBJ1-5
TGTGCCAGCAGCTTAATCGGATATAGCAATCAGCCCCAGCATTTT
CASSLIGYSNQPQHF
>few|TRBV2|NA|TRBJ2-6
TGTGCCAGCAGTGAGTTGGCGACGGCACTCTCTGGGGCCAACGTCCTGACTTTC
CASSELATALSGANVLTF
>NA|TRBV4-2|TRBD1|TRBJ2-7
TGTGCCAGCAGCCGGGACAGGACCTACGAGCAGTACTTC
CASSRDRTYEQYF
>NA|TRBV5-4|TRBD1|TRBJ1-1
TGTGCCTGCGGGGACAGGGGACTGAACACTGAAGCTTTCTTT
CACGDRGLNTEAFF
>NA|TRBV7-9|TRBD1|TRBJ2-1
TGTGCCAGCAGCTTAGCGCAAGGGACAGGGGCGAATGAGCAGTTCTTC
CASSLAQGTGANEQFF
>NA|TRBV15|NA|TRBJ2-5
TGTGCCACCAGCTTACGGGGGCAAGAGACCCAGTACTTC
CATSLRGQETQYF
>NA|TRBV28|NA|TRBJ1-2
TGTGCCAGCAGTTTTGGGCAGGGGTATTATGGCTACACCTTC
CASSFGQGYYGYTF
>NA|TRBV7-3|TRBD1|TRBJ2-1
TGTGCCAGCAGGGCGGCAGGGGGCGCGGGTAATGAGCAGTTCTTC
CASRAAGGAGNEQFF
>NA|TRBV5-4|NA|TRBJ1-6
TGTGCCAGCAATGAGGGGGGGCCTCTAAATTCACCCCTCCACTTT
CASNEGGPLNSPLHF
>NA|TRBV2|TRBD1|TRBJ1-2
TGTGCCAGCACCGAGGACAGGACCATGAGCGGCTACACCTTC
CASTEDRTMSGYTF
>NA|TRBV28|NA|TRBJ1-6
TGTGCCAGCAGATTAGGGGCGGGAGGGGATTCACCCCTCCACTTT
CASRLGAGGDSPLHF
>NA|TRBV18|NA|TRBJ2-3
TGTGCCAGCTCACTCAGCGGGAGCACAGATACGCAGTATTTT
CASSLSGSTDTQYF
>NA|TRBV16|NA|TRBJ1-1
TGTGCCAGCAGCCCTCACCCGGGGAGGGGTCCGAACACTGAAGCTTTCTTT
CASSPHPGRGPNTEAFF
>once|TRBV7-2|NA|TRBJ1-5
TGTGCCAGCAGCTTGGTAGGGGCGTCAAAATTCAATCAGCCCCAGCATTTT
CASSLVGASKFNQPQHF
>NA|TRBV7-2|NA|TRBJ1-1
TGTGCCAGCAGCTTACAAGGCGCTTACACTGAAGCTTTCTTT
CASSLQGAYTEAFF
>NA|TRBV10-3|NA|TRBJ1-5
TGTGCCATCAGTGGGTCACGGGTGGGCAATCAGCCCCAGCATTTT
CAISGSRVGNQPQHF
>NA|TRBV7-2|TRBD2|TRBJ2-2
TGTGCCAGCTGTCCTAGCGGGGGGCGCACCGGGGAGCTGTTTTTT
CASCPSGGRTGELFF
>NA|TRBV9|NA|TRBJ2-1
TGTGCCAGCAGCGTAGGGGTCAACAATGAGCAGTTCTTC
CASSVGVNNEQFF
>NA|TRBV7-9|NA|TRBJ1-2
TGTGCCAGCAGCTGGGCAGGGGTTGGCTACACCTTC
CASSWAGVGYTF
>NA|TRBV19|NA|TRBJ1-2
TGTGCCAGTAGCCCCTCGCCATCTTTCCTCCCGAGGAGAGGCTTC
CASSPSPSFLPRRGF
>NA|TRBV5-1|NA|TRBJ2-7
TGCGCCAGCAGCTTGATGCAGACTTCGGGAGACGAGCAGTACTTC
CASSLMQTSGDEQYF
>NA|TRBV6-5|NA|TRBJ2-7
TGTGCCAGCAGTTACTCAGACGAGCAGTACTTC
CASSYSDEQYF
>NA|TRBV9|NA|TRBJ2-5
TGTGCCAGCAGCGTAGTTTGGGGGGACCCCCAAGAGACCCAGTACTTC
CASSVVWGDPQETQYF
>NA|TRBV4-1|TRBD2|TRBJ2-1
TGCGCCAGCAGCCAAGATTCCGGGGGGGATGCCTACAATGAGCAGTTCTTC
CASSQDSGGDAYNEQFF
>NA|TRBV4-2|NA|TRBJ1-5
TGTGCCAGCAGCCAAGAACAGGGAGGGAATCAGCCCCAGCATTTT
CASSQEQGGNQPQHF
>NA|TRBV5-4|NA|TRBJ2-7
TGTGCCAGCAGCTTGACTTTTAGGACAGACGAGCAGTACTTC
CASSLTFRTDEQYF
>NA|TRBV7-2|TRBD1|TRBJ1-6
TGTGCCAGCAGTTACCGACAGGGTCGTACATCACCCCTCCACTTT
CASSYRQGRTSPLHF
>NA|TRBV5-5|NA|TRBJ2-3
TGTGCCAGCAGAAATGAGGGTGGTAGTCCAACGCAGTATTTT
CASRNEGGSPTQYF
>NA|TRBV12-1|NA|TRBJ1-2
TGTGCCAGCAGCTTTGACGGAGCGGGGAGCCTAAAATATGGCTACACCTTC
CASSFDGAGSLKYGYTF
>NA|TRBV15|TRBD2|TRBJ2-7
TGTGCCACCAGCGGACTAGCGGGGGTTGTCGAGCAGTACTTC
CATSGLAGVVEQYF
>NA|TRBV3-1/TRBV3-2|NA|TRBJ1-2
TGTGCCAGCAGCCAAGGGGATATGAACTATGGCTACACCTTC
CASSQGDMNYGYTF
>NA|TRBV5-5|NA|TRBJ2-3
TGTGCCAGCAGCCTACTCGGGACCCCAGATACGCAGTATTTT
CASSLLGTPDTQYF
>NA|TRBV6-2/TRBV6-3|TRBD1|TRBJ1-5
TGTGCCAGCAGCCGGGTGGGGGGACAGGGAGGCCCCCAGCATTTT
CASSRVGGQGGPQHF
>NA|TRBV30|TRBD1|TRBJ2-5
TGTGCCTGGAGTGTACTAACAGGGGCTCAAGAGACCCAGTACTTC
CAWSVLTGAQETQYF
>NA|TRBV2|NA|TRBJ2-3
TGTGCCAGCAGTCGTGATACCGGGAACACAGATACGCAGTATTTT
CASSRDTGNTDTQYF